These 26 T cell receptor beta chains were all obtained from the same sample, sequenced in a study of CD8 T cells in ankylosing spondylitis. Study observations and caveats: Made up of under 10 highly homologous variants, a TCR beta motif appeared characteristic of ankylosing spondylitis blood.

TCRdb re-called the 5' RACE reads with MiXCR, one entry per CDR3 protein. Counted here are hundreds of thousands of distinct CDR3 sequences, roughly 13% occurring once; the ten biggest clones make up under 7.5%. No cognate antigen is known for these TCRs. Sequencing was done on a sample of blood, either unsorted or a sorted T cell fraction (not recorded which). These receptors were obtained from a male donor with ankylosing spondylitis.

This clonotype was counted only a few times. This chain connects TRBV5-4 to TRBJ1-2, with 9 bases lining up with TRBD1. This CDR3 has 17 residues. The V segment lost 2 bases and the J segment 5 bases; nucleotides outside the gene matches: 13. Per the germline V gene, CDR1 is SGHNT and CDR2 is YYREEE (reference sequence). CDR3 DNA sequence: TGTGCCAGCAGCTTTCCCCCGGGACAGGGCGAATTATATGGCTACACCTTC. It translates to CASSFPPGQGELYGYTF.

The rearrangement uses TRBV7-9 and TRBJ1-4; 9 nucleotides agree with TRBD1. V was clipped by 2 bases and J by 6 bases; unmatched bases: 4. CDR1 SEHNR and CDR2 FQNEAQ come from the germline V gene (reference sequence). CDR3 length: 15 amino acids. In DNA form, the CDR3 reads TGTGCCAGCAGCTTAAGGGGACAGGGTTATGAAAAACTGTTTTTT. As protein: CASSLRGQGYEKLFF.

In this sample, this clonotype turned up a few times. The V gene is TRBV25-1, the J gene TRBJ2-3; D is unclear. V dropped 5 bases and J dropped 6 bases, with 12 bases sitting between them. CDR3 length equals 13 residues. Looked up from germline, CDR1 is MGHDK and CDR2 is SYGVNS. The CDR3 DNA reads TGTGCCAGCAGTCCCCCTTCACTGGATACGCAGTATTTT. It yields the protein CASSPPSLDTQYF.

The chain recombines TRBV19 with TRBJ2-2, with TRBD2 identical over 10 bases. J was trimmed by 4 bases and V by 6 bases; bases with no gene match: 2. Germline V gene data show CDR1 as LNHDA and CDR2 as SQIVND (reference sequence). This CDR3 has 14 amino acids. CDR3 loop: CASRGLALTGELFF. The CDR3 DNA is TGTGCCAGTAGGGGACTAGCGCTCACCGGGGAGCTGTTTTTT. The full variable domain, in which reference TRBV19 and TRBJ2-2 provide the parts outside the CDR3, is DGGITQSPKYLFRKEGQNVTLSCEQNLNHDAMYWYRQDPGQGLRLIYYSQIVNDFQKGDIAEGYSVSREKKESFPLTVTSAQKNPTAFYLCASRGLALTGELFFGEGSRLTVL.

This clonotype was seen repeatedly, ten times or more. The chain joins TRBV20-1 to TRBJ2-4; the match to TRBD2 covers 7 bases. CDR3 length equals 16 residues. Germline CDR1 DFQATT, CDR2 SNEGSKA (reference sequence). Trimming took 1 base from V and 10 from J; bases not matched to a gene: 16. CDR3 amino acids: CSARAEFLAESVIQYF. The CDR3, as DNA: TGCAGTGCTAGAGCTGAGTTTCTAGCGGAAAGTGTAATTCAGTACTTC.

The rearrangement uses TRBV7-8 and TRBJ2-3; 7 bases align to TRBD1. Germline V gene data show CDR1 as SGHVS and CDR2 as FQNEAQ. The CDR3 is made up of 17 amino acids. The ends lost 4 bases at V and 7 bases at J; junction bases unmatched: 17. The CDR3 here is CASSWGPRDSKTHTQYF. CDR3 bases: TGTGCCAGCAGCTGGGGTCCCCGGGACAGCAAAACCCATACGCAGTATTTT. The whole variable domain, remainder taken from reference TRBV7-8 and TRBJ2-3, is GAGVSQSPRYKVAKRGQDVALRCDPISGHVSLFWYQQALGQGPEFLTYFQNEAQLDKSGLPSDRFFAERPEGSVSTLKIQRTQQEDSAVYLCASSWGPRDSKTHTQYFGPGTRLTVL.

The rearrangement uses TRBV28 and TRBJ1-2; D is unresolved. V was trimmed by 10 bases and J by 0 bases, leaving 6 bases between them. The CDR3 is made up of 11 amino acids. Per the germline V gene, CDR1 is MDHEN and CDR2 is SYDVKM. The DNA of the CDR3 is TGTGCCATCCAAGCTAACTATGGCTACACCTTC. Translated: CAIQANYGYTF.

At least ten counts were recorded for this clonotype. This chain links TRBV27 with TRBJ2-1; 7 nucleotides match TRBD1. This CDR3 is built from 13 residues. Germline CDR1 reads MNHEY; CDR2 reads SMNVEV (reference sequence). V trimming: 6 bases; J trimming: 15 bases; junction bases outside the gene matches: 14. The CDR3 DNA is TGTGCCAGCAGAGAGAGCTCCGGGACAGTGCCGTTCTTC. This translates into CASRESSGTVPFF.

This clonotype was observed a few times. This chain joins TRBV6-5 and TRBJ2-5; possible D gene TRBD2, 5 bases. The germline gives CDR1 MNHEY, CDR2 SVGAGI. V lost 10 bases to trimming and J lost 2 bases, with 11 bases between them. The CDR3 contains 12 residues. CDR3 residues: CATGLSQETQYF. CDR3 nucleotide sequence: TGTGCCACCGGACTCTCTCAAGAGACCCAGTACTTC.

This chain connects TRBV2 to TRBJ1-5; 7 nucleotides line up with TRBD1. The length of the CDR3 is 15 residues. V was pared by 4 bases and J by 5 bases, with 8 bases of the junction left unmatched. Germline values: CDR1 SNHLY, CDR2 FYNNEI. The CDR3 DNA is TGTGCCAGCAGTGGGCATACAGGGGAAGATCAGCCCCAGCATTTT. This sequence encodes CASSGHTGEDQPQHF.

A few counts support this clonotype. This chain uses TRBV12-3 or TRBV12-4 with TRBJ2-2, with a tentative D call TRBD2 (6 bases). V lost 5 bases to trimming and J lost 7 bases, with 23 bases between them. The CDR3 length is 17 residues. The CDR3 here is CASSPLRKGRNNGELFF. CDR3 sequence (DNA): TGTGCCAGCAGTCCGCTCCGGAAAGGGAGGAATAACGGGGAGCTGTTTTTT.

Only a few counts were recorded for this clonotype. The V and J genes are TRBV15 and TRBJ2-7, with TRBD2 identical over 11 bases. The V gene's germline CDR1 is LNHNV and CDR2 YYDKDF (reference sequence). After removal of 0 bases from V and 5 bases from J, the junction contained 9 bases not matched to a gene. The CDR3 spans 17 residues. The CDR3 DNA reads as TGTGCCACCAGCAGAGAGGGGACCGGGACTAGCGGCAACGAGCAGTACTTC. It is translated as CATSREGTGTSGNEQYF.

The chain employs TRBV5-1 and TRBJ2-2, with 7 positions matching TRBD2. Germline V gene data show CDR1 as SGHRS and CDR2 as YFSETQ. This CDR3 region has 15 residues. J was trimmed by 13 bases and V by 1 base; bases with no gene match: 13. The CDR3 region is CASSLSGVGDVRLFF. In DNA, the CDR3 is TGCGCCAGCAGCTTGAGCGGGGTTGGTGATGTTCGGCTGTTTTTT.

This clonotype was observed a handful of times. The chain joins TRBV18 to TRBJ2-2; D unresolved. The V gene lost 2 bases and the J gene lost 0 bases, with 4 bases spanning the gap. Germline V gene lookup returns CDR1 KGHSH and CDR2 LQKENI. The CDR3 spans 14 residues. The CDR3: CASSPWANTGELFF. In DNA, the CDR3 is TGTGCCAGCTCACCATGGGCGAACACCGGGGAGCTGTTTTTT.

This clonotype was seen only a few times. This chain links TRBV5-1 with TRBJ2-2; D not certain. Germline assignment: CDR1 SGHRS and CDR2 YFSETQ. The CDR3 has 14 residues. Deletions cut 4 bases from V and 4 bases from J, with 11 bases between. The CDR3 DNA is TGCGCCAGCAGCGACGCGATCGCCACCGGGGAGCTGTTTTTT. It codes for CASSDAIATGELFF.

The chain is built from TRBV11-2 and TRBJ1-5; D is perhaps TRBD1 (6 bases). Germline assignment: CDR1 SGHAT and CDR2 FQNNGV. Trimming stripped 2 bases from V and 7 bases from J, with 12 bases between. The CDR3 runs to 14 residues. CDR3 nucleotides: TGTGCCAGCAGCTTAAATGGGGGGGCCCAGCCCCAGCATTTT. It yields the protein CASSLNGGAQPQHF.

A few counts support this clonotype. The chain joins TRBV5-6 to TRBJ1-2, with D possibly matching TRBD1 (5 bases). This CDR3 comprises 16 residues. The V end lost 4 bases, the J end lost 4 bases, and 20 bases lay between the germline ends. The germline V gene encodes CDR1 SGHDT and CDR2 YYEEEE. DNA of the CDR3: TGTGCCAGCAGCCCCAAATTGACAGTTAATTCCTATGGCTACACCTTC. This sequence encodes CASSPKLTVNSYGYTF.

The CDR3 coding sequence is TGTGCCAGCAGTTACTCGGGCGGTCGGGGCTACACCTTC. The encoded protein is CASSYSGGRGYTF. J is TRBJ1-2 and V is TRBV6-2 or TRBV6-3; D not resolved. The CDR3 loop spans 13 amino acids. Trimming left V 0 bases short and J 8 bases short, with 10 bases between. The V gene's germline CDR1 is MNHEY and CDR2 SVGEGT.

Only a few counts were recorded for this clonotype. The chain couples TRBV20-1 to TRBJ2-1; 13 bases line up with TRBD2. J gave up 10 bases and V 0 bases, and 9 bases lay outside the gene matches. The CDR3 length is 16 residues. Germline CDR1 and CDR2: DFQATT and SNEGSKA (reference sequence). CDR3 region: CSARDPWTSGGGEQFF. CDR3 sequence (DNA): TGCAGTGCTAGAGATCCATGGACTAGCGGGGGCGGGGAGCAGTTCTTC.

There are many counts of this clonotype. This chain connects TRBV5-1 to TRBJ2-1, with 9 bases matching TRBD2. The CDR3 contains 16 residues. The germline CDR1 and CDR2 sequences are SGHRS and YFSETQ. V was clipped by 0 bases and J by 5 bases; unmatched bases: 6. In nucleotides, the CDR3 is TGCGCCAGCAGCTTGGCCTCAGCGGGAGGCCACAATGAGCAGTTCTTC. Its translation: CASSLASAGGHNEQFF.

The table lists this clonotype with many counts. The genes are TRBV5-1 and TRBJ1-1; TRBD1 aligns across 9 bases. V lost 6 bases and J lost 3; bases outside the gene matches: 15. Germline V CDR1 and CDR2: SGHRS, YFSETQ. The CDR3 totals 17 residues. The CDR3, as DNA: TGCGCCAGCACCACTGCAACAGGGGGCGCAAGGTACACTGAAGCTTTCTTT. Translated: CASTTATGGARYTEAFF.

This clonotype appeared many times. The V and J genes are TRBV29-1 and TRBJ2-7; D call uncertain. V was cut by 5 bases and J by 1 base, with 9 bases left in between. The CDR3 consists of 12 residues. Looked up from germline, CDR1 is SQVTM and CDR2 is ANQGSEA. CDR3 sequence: CSVIGDSYEQYF. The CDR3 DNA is TGCAGCGTTATAGGAGATTCCTACGAGCAGTACTTC.

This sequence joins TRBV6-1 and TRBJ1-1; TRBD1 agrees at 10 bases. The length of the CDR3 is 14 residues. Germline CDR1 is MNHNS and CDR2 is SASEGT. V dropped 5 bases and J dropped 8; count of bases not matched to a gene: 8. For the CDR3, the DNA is TGTGCCAGCAGTATAGTCCGGGACAGGGGAGAAGCTTTCTTT. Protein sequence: CASSIVRDRGEAFF.

The CDR3 bases are TGTGCCAGCTCTCCCGGGACAGGGGAGTCGGAGACCCAGTACTTC. Its protein is CASSPGTGESETQYF. This rearrangement joins TRBV18 to TRBJ2-5, with 10 bases aligning to TRBD1. V shed 6 bases and J 5 bases; nucleotides not matched to a gene: 9. Germline V gene sequence: CDR1 KGHSH, CDR2 LQKENI. The CDR3 runs to 15 residues. The variable domain in full, with the rest retrieved from reference TRBV18 and TRBJ2-5, is NAGVMQNPRHLVRRRGQEARLRCSPMKGHSHVYWYRQLPEEGLKFMVYLQKENIIDESGMPKERFSAEFPKEGPSILRIQQVVRGDSAAYFCASSPGTGESETQYFGPGTRLLVL.

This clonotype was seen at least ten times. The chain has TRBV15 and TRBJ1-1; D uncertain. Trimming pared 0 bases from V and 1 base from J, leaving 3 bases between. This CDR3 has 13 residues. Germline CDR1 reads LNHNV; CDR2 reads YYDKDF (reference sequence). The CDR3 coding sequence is TGTGCCACCAGCAGAGAGGGGAACACTGAAGCTTTCTTT. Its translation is CATSREGNTEAFF.

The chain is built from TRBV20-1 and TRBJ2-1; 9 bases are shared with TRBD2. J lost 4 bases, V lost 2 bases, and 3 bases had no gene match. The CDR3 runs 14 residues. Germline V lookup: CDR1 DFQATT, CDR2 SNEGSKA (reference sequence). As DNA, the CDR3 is TGCAGTGCTAGAACGCGGGAGGGTTACAATGAGCAGTTCTTC. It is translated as CSARTREGYNEQFF.